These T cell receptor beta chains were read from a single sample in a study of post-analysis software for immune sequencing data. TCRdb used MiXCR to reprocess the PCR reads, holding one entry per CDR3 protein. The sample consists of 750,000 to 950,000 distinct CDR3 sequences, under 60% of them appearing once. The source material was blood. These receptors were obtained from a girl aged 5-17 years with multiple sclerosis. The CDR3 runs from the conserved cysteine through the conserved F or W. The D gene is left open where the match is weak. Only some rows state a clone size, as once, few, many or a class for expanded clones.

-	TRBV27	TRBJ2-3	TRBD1	TGTGCCAGCAGTGCATCCAGGGGGCGGGATACGCAGTATTTT	CASSASRGRDTQYF
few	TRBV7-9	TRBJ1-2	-	TGTGCCAGCAGCTTAGGGATCCAGGAGGACTATGGCTACACCTTC	CASSLGIQEDYGYTF
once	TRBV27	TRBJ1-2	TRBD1	TGTGCCAGCAGTTATCTCACAGGGGGCGGTGGCTACACCTTC	CASSYLTGGGGYTF
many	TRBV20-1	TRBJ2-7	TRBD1	TGCAGTGCCGTACCGGGGGACAGGGGGACCTACGAGCAGTACTTC	CSAVPGDRGTYEQYF
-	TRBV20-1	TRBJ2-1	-	TGCAGTGCGCCAACAAAGTTCCAGTTCTTC	CSAPTKFQFF
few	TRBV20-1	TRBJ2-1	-	TGCAGTGCTAACGGCATTTACAATGAGCAGTTCTTC	CSANGIYNEQFF
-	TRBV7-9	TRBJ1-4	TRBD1	TGTGCCAGCAGCTTAGCCACAGGGGGAATGCAGACTAATGAAAAACTGTTTTTT	CASSLATGGMQTNEKLFF
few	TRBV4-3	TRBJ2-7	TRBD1	TGCGCCAGCAGCCAGTACAGGGGGTCCACCTACGAGCAGTACTTC	CASSQYRGSTYEQYF
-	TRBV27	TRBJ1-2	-	TGTGCCAGCAGTTTATGTACCCCTAACTATGGCTACACCTTC	CASSLCTPNYGYTF
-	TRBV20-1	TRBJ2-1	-	TGCAGTGCTAGAGCCCTAGCGTCCCTTAGGGATGAGCAGTTCTTC	CSARALASLRDEQFF
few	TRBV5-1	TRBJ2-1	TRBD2	TGCGCCAGCATGGGACAGGGCGAGGGTAGCGGGAGGGCCTCCTACAATGAGCAGTTCTTC	CASMGQGEGSGRASYNEQFF
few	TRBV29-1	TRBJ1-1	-	TGCAGCGTTGCGGGGGGAAGGTACCCTGAAGCTTTCTTT	CSVAGGRYPEAFF
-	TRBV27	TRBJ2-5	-	TGTGCCAGCAGTCCAAGGCTGGGAGAGACCCAGTACTTC	CASSPRLGETQYF
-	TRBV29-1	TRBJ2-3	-	TGCAGCGGGGACGGTCCCCCGACGGATACGCAGTATTTT	CSGDGPPTDTQYF
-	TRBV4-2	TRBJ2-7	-	TGTGCCAGCAGTCCATCCAAGGTCCACGAGCAGTACTTC	CASSPSKVHEQYF
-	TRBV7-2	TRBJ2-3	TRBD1	TGTGCCAGCAGCTTAACAAGAGGGACAGGGATCTATCTGTATTTT	CASSLTRGTGIYLYF
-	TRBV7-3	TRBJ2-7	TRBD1	TGTGCCAGCAGCTTAACTACAGGGGGCGAGCAGTACTTC	CASSLTTGGEQYF
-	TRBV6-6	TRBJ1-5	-	TGTGCCAGCAGTTACCTCAGCGACTATAGCAATCAGCCCCAGCATTTT	CASSYLSDYSNQPQHF
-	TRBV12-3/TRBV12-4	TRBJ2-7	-	TGTGCCAGCAGTTCCTCCGGGGCCCTAAGCTCCTACGAGCAGTACTTC	CASSSSGALSSYEQYF
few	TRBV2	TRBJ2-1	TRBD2	TGTGCCAGCAAACCGGGAGGCGACTACAATGAGCAGTTCTTC	CASKPGGDYNEQFF
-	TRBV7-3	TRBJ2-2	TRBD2	TGTGCCAGCAGCCCCAGTCGGGGGGGCGGGGAGCTGTTTTTT	CASSPSRGGGELFF
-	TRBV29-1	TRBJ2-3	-	TGCAGCGTTGTAGGTAGCGGCAACACAGATACGCAGTATTTT	CSVVGSGNTDTQYF
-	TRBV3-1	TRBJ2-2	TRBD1	TGTGCCAGCAGCCAAGGCAGGACAGGGCGCGGGAACACCGGGGAGCTGTTTTTT	CASSQGRTGRGNTGELFF
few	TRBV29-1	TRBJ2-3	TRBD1	TGCAGCGTTGAAAGGACAGGGGCAGATACGCAGTATTTT	CSVERTGADTQYF
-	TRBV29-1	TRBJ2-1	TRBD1	TGCAGCGCCCGAAGGACAGGGGACTCTACCTACAATGAGCAGTTCTTC	CSARRTGDSTYNEQFF
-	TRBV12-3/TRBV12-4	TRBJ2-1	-	TGTGCCAGCAGTCCGGGCCTCGAAAACAATGAGCAGTTCTTC	CASSPGLENNEQFF
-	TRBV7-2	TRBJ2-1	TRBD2	TGTGCCAGCAGCCCGAGAGTGGGACTAGCTAGTAATGAGCAGTTCTTC	CASSPRVGLASNEQFF
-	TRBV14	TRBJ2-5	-	TGTGCCAGCAGCCAAGATGCGGGTGAGCAGTACTTC	CASSQDAGEQYF
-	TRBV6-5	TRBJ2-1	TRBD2	TGTGCCAGCAGTTATAATGGCGGGGGGGTCGGTAGACAAAGCTCCTACAATGAGCAGTTCTTC	CASSYNGGGVGRQSSYNEQFF
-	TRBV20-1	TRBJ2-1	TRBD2	TGCAGTGCTGAGACAACTCCCGCCGGGACTAGCGGGCCACAGTTCTTC	CSAETTPAGTSGPQFF
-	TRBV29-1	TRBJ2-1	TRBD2	TGCAGCGTTGTCGGGAGGTTCTACAATGAGCAGTTCTTC	CSVVGRFYNEQFF
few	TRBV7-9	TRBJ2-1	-	TGTGCCAGCAGCTTACCCGGGAGACGGTCCTACAATGAGCAGTTCTTC	CASSLPGRRSYNEQFF